A selection of T cell receptor beta chains follows, all from one sample in a study of blood T cell repertoires in COVID-19. Profiled with immunoSEQ multiplex PCR; TCRdb holds only in-frame clones, not every one. The table lists around 300,000 clones, less than 85% of them singletons. The specimen was PBMCs or T cells enriched from blood (not recorded which). Every receptor here comes from a woman aged 45-60 years who had recovered from COVID-19. The conserved cysteine and the conserved F or W are not part of the CDR3 here. The order of the fields is CDR3 length, V gene, clone size, J gene, CDR3 protein. Clone size is shown for a subset of rows, as once, few, many or a class of expanded clone.

CDR3 length: 14
V gene: TRBV19
clone size: .
J gene: TRBJ2-2
CDR3 protein: ASSSRQGAGTGELF

CDR3 length: 12
V gene: TRBV29-1
clone size: .
J gene: TRBJ2-2
CDR3 protein: SVDDQNRGGELF

CDR3 length: 13
V gene: TRBV7-9
clone size: .
J gene: TRBJ2-3
CDR3 protein: ASSLEAGRSDTQY

CDR3 length: 14
V gene: TRBV19
clone size: .
J gene: TRBJ2-1
CDR3 protein: ASSIFSSIDRNEQF

CDR3 length: 14
V gene: TRBV7-2
clone size: few
J gene: TRBJ1-3
CDR3 protein: ASSWTGVGSGNTIY

CDR3 length: 11
V gene: TRBV27
clone size: .
J gene: TRBJ1-2
CDR3 protein: ASSLFPGYGYT

CDR3 length: 10
V gene: TRBV30
clone size: few
J gene: TRBJ1-6
CDR3 protein: AWSHQEVTLH

CDR3 length: 13
V gene: TRBV19
clone size: .
J gene: TRBJ2-2
CDR3 protein: ASSRGPANTGELF

CDR3 length: 13
V gene: TRBV3-1/TRBV3-2
clone size: .
J gene: TRBJ1-1
CDR3 protein: ASSQDERGGTEAF

CDR3 length: 14
V gene: TRBV27
clone size: .
J gene: TRBJ2-7
CDR3 protein: ASSFRGIPGGDEQY

CDR3 length: 13
V gene: TRBV28
clone size: .
J gene: TRBJ2-5
CDR3 protein: ASRSDRNLQETQY

CDR3 length: 14
V gene: TRBV6-5
clone size: .
J gene: TRBJ1-1
CDR3 protein: ASSYGTATVGTEAF

CDR3 length: 17
V gene: TRBV14
clone size: .
J gene: TRBJ2-2
CDR3 protein: ASSQFRSRGQGKSGELF

CDR3 length: 12
V gene: TRBV30
clone size: few
J gene: TRBJ1-2
CDR3 protein: AWSLGQVLKGYT

CDR3 length: 12
V gene: TRBV6-2/TRBV6-3
clone size: .
J gene: TRBJ2-5
CDR3 protein: ASSYSNLGGTQY

CDR3 length: 15
V gene: TRBV28
clone size: .
J gene: TRBJ1-4
CDR3 protein: ASSWGTGGFTNEKLF

CDR3 length: 14
V gene: TRBV7-2
clone size: .
J gene: TRBJ2-2
CDR3 protein: ASSLAGGTNTGELF

CDR3 length: 13
V gene: TRBV10-3
clone size: once
J gene: TRBJ2-5
CDR3 protein: AISESGDQRETQY

CDR3 length: 13
V gene: TRBV6-2/TRBV6-3
clone size: .
J gene: TRBJ2-7
CDR3 protein: ASSYVDRALDEQY

CDR3 length: 11
V gene: TRBV7-3
clone size: .
J gene: TRBJ1-2
CDR3 protein: ASSSPDWSGYT

CDR3 length: 12
V gene: TRBV5-5
clone size: .
J gene: TRBJ1-1
CDR3 protein: ASSLLQGNTEAF

CDR3 length: 13
V gene: TRBV5-1
clone size: .
J gene: TRBJ2-7
CDR3 protein: ASSWAGDRESEQY

CDR3 length: 13
V gene: TRBV27
clone size: few
J gene: TRBJ1-6
CDR3 protein: ASSPRHLNNSPLH

CDR3 length: 12
V gene: TRBV6-6
clone size: .
J gene: TRBJ2-7
CDR3 protein: ASSLRTDSYEQY

CDR3 length: 15
V gene: TRBV18
clone size: .
J gene: TRBJ2-1
CDR3 protein: ASSKNTGTSGNNEQF

CDR3 length: 12
V gene: TRBV10-1
clone size: .
J gene: TRBJ1-6
CDR3 protein: ASSQDRGPSPLH

CDR3 length: 15
V gene: TRBV18
clone size: .
J gene: TRBJ1-2
CDR3 protein: ASSPLGQAATNYGYT

CDR3 length: 13
V gene: TRBV5-1
clone size: .
J gene: TRBJ1-3
CDR3 protein: ASRRETGAGNTIY

CDR3 length: 12
V gene: TRBV5-1
clone size: .
J gene: TRBJ2-5
CDR3 protein: ASSFYAARETQY

CDR3 length: 11
V gene: TRBV4-1
clone size: .
J gene: TRBJ2-5
CDR3 protein: ASSQVVGETQY

CDR3 length: 13
V gene: TRBV2
clone size: .
J gene: TRBJ2-2
CDR3 protein: ASSTGRGRTGELF

CDR3 length: 14
V gene: TRBV19
clone size: .
J gene: TRBJ1-6
CDR3 protein: ASSYGGSHNNSPLH

CDR3 length: 15
V gene: TRBV7-2
clone size: .
J gene: TRBJ2-7
CDR3 protein: ASSLGAGQGNSYEQY

CDR3 length: 13
V gene: TRBV15
clone size: .
J gene: TRBJ1-5
CDR3 protein: ATSRERGLLQPQH

CDR3 length: 15
V gene: TRBV18
clone size: .
J gene: TRBJ2-3
CDR3 protein: ASSPPPSGTRTDTQY

CDR3 length: 15
V gene: TRBV28
clone size: .
J gene: TRBJ2-7
CDR3 protein: ASSLSYGTGEAGEQY

CDR3 length: 13
V gene: TRBV5-6
clone size: once
J gene: TRBJ2-4
CDR3 protein: ASSPGPRDENIQY

CDR3 length: 13
V gene: TRBV6-5
clone size: .
J gene: TRBJ2-7
CDR3 protein: ASSWSQGDLYEQY

CDR3 length: 14
V gene: TRBV19
clone size: .
J gene: TRBJ1-6
CDR3 protein: ASSISSGFENSPLH

CDR3 length: 13
V gene: TRBV18
clone size: .
J gene: TRBJ2-7
CDR3 protein: ASSPGDRGNYEQY

CDR3 length: 15
V gene: TRBV4-1
clone size: .
J gene: TRBJ1-4
CDR3 protein: ASSQVDRGLFSEKLF

CDR3 length: 13
V gene: TRBV5-1
clone size: once
J gene: TRBJ2-3
CDR3 protein: ASTTSGTGGDTQY

CDR3 length: 13
V gene: TRBV5-6
clone size: .
J gene: TRBJ1-2
CDR3 protein: ASSPARTALGGYT

CDR3 length: 13
V gene: TRBV5-1
clone size: .
J gene: TRBJ2-5
CDR3 protein: ASSPSGSIRETQY

CDR3 length: 13
V gene: TRBV4-1
clone size: once
J gene: TRBJ2-2
CDR3 protein: ASSLTNTGAGELF

CDR3 length: 14
V gene: TRBV3-1/TRBV3-2
clone size: once
J gene: TRBJ2-7
CDR3 protein: ASSQEKARSSYEQY

CDR3 length: 12
V gene: TRBV7-6
clone size: .
J gene: TRBJ1-1
CDR3 protein: ASSLARSHTEAF

CDR3 length: 13
V gene: TRBV27
clone size: few
J gene: TRBJ2-3
CDR3 protein: ASRPQGIGTDTQY

CDR3 length: 13
V gene: TRBV19
clone size: .
J gene: TRBJ1-4
CDR3 protein: ASSRDRATNEKLF

CDR3 length: 16
V gene: TRBV11-2
clone size: .
J gene: TRBJ2-3
CDR3 protein: ASSLVGLGTGGTDTQY

CDR3 length: 12
V gene: TRBV29-1
clone size: .
J gene: TRBJ2-3
CDR3 protein: SALTGAGADTQY

CDR3 length: 11
V gene: TRBV13
clone size: .
J gene: TRBJ2-7
CDR3 protein: ASSLGVAREQY

CDR3 length: 11
V gene: TRBV12-3/TRBV12-4
clone size: .
J gene: TRBJ1-2
CDR3 protein: ASSLLPTRGYT

CDR3 length: 13
V gene: TRBV25-1
clone size: .
J gene: TRBJ1-6
CDR3 protein: ASSDSGTGGSPLH

CDR3 length: 13
V gene: TRBV30
clone size: .
J gene: TRBJ2-3
CDR3 protein: AWSSLAGATDTQY

CDR3 length: 11
V gene: TRBV7-2
clone size: many
J gene: TRBJ2-7
CDR3 protein: ASSLVVTYEQY

CDR3 length: 11
V gene: TRBV28
clone size: .
J gene: TRBJ1-1
CDR3 protein: ASSFPQNTEAF